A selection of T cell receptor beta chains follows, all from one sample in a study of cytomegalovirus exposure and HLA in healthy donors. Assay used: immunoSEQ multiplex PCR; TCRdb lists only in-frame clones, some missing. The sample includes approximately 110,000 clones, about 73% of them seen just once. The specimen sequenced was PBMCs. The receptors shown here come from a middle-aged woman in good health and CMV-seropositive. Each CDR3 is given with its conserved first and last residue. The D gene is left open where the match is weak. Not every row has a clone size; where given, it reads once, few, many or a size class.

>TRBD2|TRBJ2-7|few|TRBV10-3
CAISEPRTSQYEQYF
TGTGCCATCAGTGAGCCGAGGACTAGCCAATACGAGCAGTACTTC
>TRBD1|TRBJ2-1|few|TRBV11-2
CASSLSPTGVGEQFF
TGTGCCAGCAGCTTATCGCCCACAGGGGTAGGAGAGCAGTTCTTC
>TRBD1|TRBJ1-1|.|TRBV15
CATSGTGGTEAFF
TGTGCCACCAGCGGTACAGGGGGCACTGAAGCTTTCTTT
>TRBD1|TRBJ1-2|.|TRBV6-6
CASSMIGGSGYTF
TGTGCCAGCAGTATGATAGGGGGCAGCGGCTACACCTTC
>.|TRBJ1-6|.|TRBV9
CASSPTGVLDSPLHF
TGTGCCAGCAGCCCTACCGGGGTCCTTGATTCACCCCTCCACTTT
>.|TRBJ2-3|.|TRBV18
CASSRSGPDTQYF
TGTGCCAGCTCACGAAGTGGGCCAGATACGCAGTATTTT
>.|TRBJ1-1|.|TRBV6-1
CASSDVGLDTEAFF
TGTGCCAGCAGTGATGTTGGGCTGGACACTGAAGCTTTCTTT
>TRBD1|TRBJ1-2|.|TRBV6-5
CASRTPGQTFGYTF
TGTGCCAGCAGGACGCCGGGACAGACGTTTGGCTACACCTTC
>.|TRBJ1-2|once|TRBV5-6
CASSLLATNYGYTF
TGTGCCAGCAGCTTGCTTGCGACTAACTATGGCTACACCTTC
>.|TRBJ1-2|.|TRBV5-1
CASSLGQRNGYTF
TGCGCCAGCAGCTTGGGGCAGCGGAATGGCTACACCTTC
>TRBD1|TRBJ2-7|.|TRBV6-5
CASSYGQGAYEQYF
TGTGCCAGCAGTTACGGACAGGGGGCCTACGAGCAGTACTTC
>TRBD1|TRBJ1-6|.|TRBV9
CASSESTGVNSPLHF
TGTGCCAGCAGCGAGAGCACAGGGGTCAACTCACCCCTCCACTTT
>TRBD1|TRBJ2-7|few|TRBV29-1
CSVWDRGYEQYF
TGCAGCGTTTGGGACAGGGGGTACGAGCAGTACTTC
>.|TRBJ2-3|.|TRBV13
CASSPQGTDTQYF
TGTGCCAGCAGCCCACAGGGAACAGATACGCAGTATTTT
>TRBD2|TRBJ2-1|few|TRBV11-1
CASSLGLASGNEQFF
TGTGCCAGCAGCTTAGGATTAGCTAGCGGGAATGAGCAGTTCTTC
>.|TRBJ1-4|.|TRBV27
CASSLRREVNEKLFF
TGTGCCAGCAGTTTAAGGAGGGAAGTTAATGAAAAACTGTTTTTT
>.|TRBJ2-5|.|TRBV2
CASSEQGTGGGTQYF
TGTGCCAGCAGTGAACAGGGAACAGGGGGGGGGACCCAGTACTTC
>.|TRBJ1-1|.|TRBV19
CASSILVSRAEAFF
TGTGCCAGTAGTATCCTAGTTTCGCGGGCTGAAGCTTTCTTT
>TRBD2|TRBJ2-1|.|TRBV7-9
CASSLGGGGASYNEQFF
TGTGCCAGCAGCTTAGGCGGCGGGGGGGCTTCCTACAATGAGCAGTTCTTC
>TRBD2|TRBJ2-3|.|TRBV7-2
CASSLGTSGRSTDTQYF
TGTGCCAGCAGCTTAGGGACTAGCGGGAGGAGCACAGATACGCAGTATTTT
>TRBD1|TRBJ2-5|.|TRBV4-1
CASSQGTGLETQYF
TGCGCCAGCAGCCAAGGGACAGGGTTGGAGACCCAGTACTTC
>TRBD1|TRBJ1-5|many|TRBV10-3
CAINTGDSNQPQHF
TGTGCCATCAATACAGGGGATAGCAATCAGCCCCAGCATTTT